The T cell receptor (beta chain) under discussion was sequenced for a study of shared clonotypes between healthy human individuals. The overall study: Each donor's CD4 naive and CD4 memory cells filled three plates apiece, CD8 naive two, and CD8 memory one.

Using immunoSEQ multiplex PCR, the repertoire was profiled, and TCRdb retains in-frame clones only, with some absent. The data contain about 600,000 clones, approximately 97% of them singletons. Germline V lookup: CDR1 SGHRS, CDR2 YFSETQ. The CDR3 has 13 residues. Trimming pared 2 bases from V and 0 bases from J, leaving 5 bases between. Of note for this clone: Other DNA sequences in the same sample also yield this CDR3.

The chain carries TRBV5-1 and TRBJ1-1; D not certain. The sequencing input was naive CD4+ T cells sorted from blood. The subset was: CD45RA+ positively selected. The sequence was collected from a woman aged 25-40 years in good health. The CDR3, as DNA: TGCGCCAGCAGCTTCGGGTTGAACACTGAAGCTTTCTTT. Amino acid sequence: CASSFGLNTEAFF.